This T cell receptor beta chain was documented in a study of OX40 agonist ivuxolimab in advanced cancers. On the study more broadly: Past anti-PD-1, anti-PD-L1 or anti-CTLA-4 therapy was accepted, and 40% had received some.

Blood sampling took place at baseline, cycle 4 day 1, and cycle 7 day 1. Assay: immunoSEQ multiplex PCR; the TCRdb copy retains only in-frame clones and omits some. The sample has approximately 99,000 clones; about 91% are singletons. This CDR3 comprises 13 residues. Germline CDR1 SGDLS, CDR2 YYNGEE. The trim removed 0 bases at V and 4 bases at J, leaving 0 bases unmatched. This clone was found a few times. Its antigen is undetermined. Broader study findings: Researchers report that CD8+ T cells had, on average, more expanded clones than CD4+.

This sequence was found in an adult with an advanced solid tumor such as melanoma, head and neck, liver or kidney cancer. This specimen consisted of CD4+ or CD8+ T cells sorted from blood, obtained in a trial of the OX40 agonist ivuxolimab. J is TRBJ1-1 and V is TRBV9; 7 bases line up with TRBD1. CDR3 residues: CASSVGQGTEAFF. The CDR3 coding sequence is TGTGCCAGCAGCGTAGGACAGGGCACTGAAGCTTTCTTT.